Below, 30 T cell receptor beta chains from the same sample are listed, as sequenced in a study of cytomegalovirus exposure and HLA in healthy donors. It was with 60 Vbeta and 13 Jbeta primers that the PCR ran. Using immunoSEQ multiplex PCR, the repertoire was profiled, and TCRdb retains in-frame clones only, with some absent. This table has 100,000 to 150,000 clones, over 80% appearing once. Sequencing was done on a sample of PBMCs. These receptors were taken from a boy aged 5-17 years in good health and CMV-seronegative.

This clone turned up a few times. The gene calls are TRBV7-9 and TRBJ2-1, with a possible D match to TRBD2 (5 bases). This CDR3 spans 16 amino acids. Deletions cut 4 bases from V and 0 bases from J, with 13 bases between. Germline CDR1 SEHNR, CDR2 FQNEAQ (reference sequence). The CDR3: CASSWSSGSSYNEQFF. As DNA, the CDR3 is TGTGCCAGCAGCTGGAGCAGTGGGAGCTCCTACAATGAGCAGTTCTTC.

The chain is built from TRBV5-4 and TRBJ2-5; no reliable D call. The J call is in doubt because the DNA end fits TRBJ2-7 better. The V gene's germline CDR1 is SGHNT and CDR2 YYREEE (reference sequence). The CDR3 is made up of 11 amino acids. CDR3 residues: CASSNEYEQYF. CDR3 DNA sequence: TGTGCCAGCAGCAACGAATACGAGCAGTACTTC.

This clone was found once. The V and J genes are TRBV13 and TRBJ1-1; maybe TRBD1 (6 bases). The V and J ends lost 4 bases and 0 bases respectively, with 9 bases between them. This CDR3 contains 14 residues. Germline CDR1 and CDR2: PRHDT and FYEKMQ (reference sequence). The CDR3 DNA is TGTGCCAGCAGCTCGGACAGCATGAACACTGAAGCTTTCTTT. This encodes CASSSDSMNTEAFF.

This chain joins TRBV19 and TRBJ2-7, with 9 positions matching TRBD1. Germline assignment: CDR1 LNHDA and CDR2 SQIVND (reference sequence). The V and J ends lost 8 bases and 6 bases, in that order; junction bases with no gene match: 5. The CDR3 length is 12 residues. Written as DNA, the CDR3 is TGTGCCAGTGGACAGGGGCCTTTCGAGCAGTACTTC. The encoded protein is CASGQGPFEQYF.

CDR3 sequence reads: CAWSVQVEAFF. The CDR3 DNA sequence: TGTGCCTGGAGTGTACAAGTTGAAGCTTTCTTT. V and J are TRBV30 and TRBJ1-1; D not certain. Trimming took 0 bases from V and 7 from J, leaving 6 bases between them. There are 11 residues in the CDR3. Germline CDR1 and CDR2: GTSNPN and SVGIG (reference sequence).

The rearrangement joins TRBV5-4 to TRBJ1-4, with 8 bases that match TRBD1. Trimming cost V 1 base and J 4 bases; bases outside gene matches: 3. Per germline, CDR1 SGHNT and CDR2 YYREEE (reference sequence). This CDR3 region has 15 residues. CDR3 sequence reads: CASSLRTGFNEKLFF. As DNA, the CDR3 is TGTGCCAGCAGCTTGCGGACAGGGTTTAATGAAAAACTGTTTTTT.

This clone was seen just once. The chain recombines TRBV19 with TRBJ1-2; TRBD1 is a possible D gene (5 bases). Germline V gene data show CDR1 as LNHDA and CDR2 as SQIVND (reference sequence). V was pared by 4 bases and J by 8 bases, with 8 bases between. There are 11 residues in the CDR3. CDR3 sequence: CASSTGHGYTF. The DNA for the CDR3 is TGTGCCAGTAGTACCGGACACGGCTACACCTTC.

The genes are TRBV19 and TRBJ2-7; 7 bases fit TRBD1. The J segment lost 0 bases and the V segment lost 7 bases, leaving 6 bases of the junction unmatched. CDR3 length equals 14 residues. Germline V lookup: CDR1 LNHDA, CDR2 SQIVND (reference sequence). The CDR3 bases are TGTGCCAGTAAAGGGACAGTCCTCTCCTACGAGCAGTACTTC. This codes for CASKGTVLSYEQYF. Variable domain in full (rest from reference TRBV19 and TRBJ2-7): DGGITQSPKYLFRKEGQNVTLSCEQNLNHDAMYWYRQDPGQGLRLIYYSQIVNDFQKGDIAEGYSVSREKKESFPLTVTSAQKNPTAFYLCASKGTVLSYEQYFGPGTRLTVT.

The rearrangement joins TRBV6-1 to TRBJ1-2; D remains unclear. The length of the CDR3 is 15 residues. The V and J ends lost 2 bases and 7 bases respectively, with 17 bases between them. Germline V gene lookup returns CDR1 MNHNS and CDR2 SASEGT. CDR3 in amino acids: CASSEMVVAGVGYTF. Here the CDR3 DNA reads TGTGCCAGCAGTGAAATGGTGGTTGCGGGCGTTGGCTACACCTTC.

The CDR3 sequence: CASSQDLGRVGTEAFF. CDR3 bases: TGTGCCAGCAGCCAAGATTTGGGCAGGGTGGGCACTGAAGCTTTCTTT. The genes are TRBV4-2 and TRBJ1-1; D possibly corresponds to TRBD1 (5 bases). V was pared by 0 bases and J by 4 bases, with 15 bases between. The CDR3 runs 16 residues. Looked up from germline, CDR1 is LGHNA and CDR2 is YNFKEQ.

V usage is TRBV18 and J usage is TRBJ2-2, with 11 nucleotides matching TRBD2. This CDR3 is 16 amino acids long. Losses at the gene ends were 0 bases for V and 7 bases for J; bases not matched to a gene: 4. From germline, CDR1 is KGHSH and CDR2 LQKENI. CDR3 amino acids: CASSPPGLAEIGELFF. The CDR3 nucleotides are TGTGCCAGCTCACCACCGGGACTAGCGGAGATCGGGGAGCTGTTTTTT.

The chain employs TRBV30 and TRBJ2-1; 8 bases line up with TRBD1. Germline CDR1 is GTSNPN and CDR2 is SVGIG (reference sequence). J was trimmed by 4 bases and V by 5 bases; bases with no gene match: 7. This CDR3 is 14 amino acids long. The CDR3 region has the DNA TGTGCCTGGGGCCGCCGACAGGGGTACAATGAGCAGTTCTTC. Translated: CAWGRRQGYNEQFF.

V usage is TRBV14 and J usage is TRBJ2-5; 8 bases line up with TRBD2. The DNA end favors TRBJ2-7, so the J call may be wrong. The germline CDR1 and CDR2 sequences are SGHDN and FVKESK. The length of the CDR3 is 13 residues. The CDR3 here is CASSPGGEHEQYF. The CDR3 DNA is TGTGCCAGCAGCCCCGGGGGGGAACACGAGCAGTACTTC.

This clone was recorded only once. The V and J genes are TRBV27 and TRBJ1-1; D might be TRBD1 (5 bases). V shed 4 bases and J shed 0 bases, with 15 bases lying between them. Germline V CDR1 and CDR2: MNHEY, SMNVEV (reference sequence). The CDR3 spans 16 residues. The CDR3 DNA is TGTGCCAGCAGTTCCGGCCAAGGGGCGGTGAACACTGAAGCTTTCTTT. This codes for CASSSGQGAVNTEAFF.

The CDR3: CSVEIRAGENQPQHF. The CDR3 coding sequence is TGCAGCGTTGAAATAAGGGCAGGGGAGAATCAGCCCCAGCATTTT. The chain links TRBV29-1 to TRBJ1-5, with D perhaps matching TRBD1 (6 bases). Germline V gene data show CDR1 as SQVTM and CDR2 as ANQGSEA. Trimming removed 2 bases at V and 4 bases at J, with 15 bases between. The CDR3 extends over 15 amino acids.

In its sample, this clone was seen many times. The chain has TRBV6-5 and TRBJ1-1; D is unclear. Germline assignment: CDR1 MNHEY and CDR2 SVGAGI. The CDR3 is 15 amino acids. V lost 6 bases, J lost 4 bases, and 18 bases lay in between. CDR3 region: CASRIQRLKATEAFF. The CDR3 bases are TGTGCCAGCAGGATTCAACGTCTGAAAGCCACTGAAGCTTTCTTT.

This chain connects TRBV4-1 to TRBJ2-7; D gene unclear. The CDR3 is 15 residues long. Germline CDR1 is MGHRA and CDR2 is YSYEKL. Deletions cut 0 bases from V and 3 bases from J, with 12 bases between. CDR3 sequence (DNA): TGCGCCAGCAGCCAAGATAGTGGCGGTTTCTACGAGCAGTACTTC. The encoded protein is CASSQDSGGFYEQYF.

The rearrangement joins TRBV6-1 to TRBJ2-1, with D perhaps TRBD2 (5 bases). This CDR3 comprises 13 residues. V lost 8 bases, J lost 3 bases, and 11 bases lay in between. The germline V gene encodes CDR1 MNHNS and CDR2 SASEGT. CDR3 residues: CASQEGGYNEQFF. The CDR3 region has the DNA TGTGCCAGCCAAGAGGGTGGCTACAATGAGCAGTTCTTC.

The V call is TRBV5-1, the J call TRBJ2-1, with D tentatively TRBD2 (6 bases). CDR1 SGHRS and CDR2 YFSETQ come from the germline V gene. The CDR3 is 15 residues long. Trimming removed 4 bases from V and 4 bases from J, with 15 bases in between. In DNA, the CDR3 is TGCGCCAGCAGCCCTTGGAGGGCCGCTTACAATGAGCAGTTCTTC. This translates into CASSPWRAAYNEQFF.

The gene calls are TRBV7-6 and TRBJ2-1, with D maybe TRBD2 (6 bases). The CDR3 sequence is 13 residues long. Germline lookup yields CDR1 SGHVS and CDR2 FNYEAQ. V lost 5 bases, J lost 6 bases, and 11 bases lay in between. The CDR3: CASSHNGGNEQFF. The CDR3 bases are TGTGCCAGCAGCCACAACGGGGGCAATGAGCAGTTCTTC.

A single count supports this clone. This chain uses TRBV7-2 with TRBJ2-3, with 7 bases fitting TRBD2. CDR1 is SGHTA and CDR2 is FQGNSA in the germline V gene. The ends lost 11 bases at V and 3 bases at J; junction bases unmatched: 8. The CDR3 runs 13 residues. In nucleotides, the CDR3 is TGTGCCTCCCGGCTAGCGGTAACAGATACGCAGTATTTT. It specifies CASRLAVTDTQYF. Drawing the rest from reference TRBV7-2 and TRBJ2-3, the complete variable domain is GAGVSQSPSNKVTEKGKDVELRCDPISGHTALYWYRQSLGQGLEFLIYFQGNSAPDKSGLPSDRFSAERTGGSVSTLTIQRTQQEDSAVYLCASRLAVTDTQYFGPGTRLTVL.

J is TRBJ1-2 and V is TRBV30, with TRBD1 identical over 8 bases. Trimming removed 5 bases from V and 4 bases from J; junction bases left unmatched: 6. The CDR3 covers 13 residues. CDR1 GTSNPN and CDR2 SVGIG come from the germline V gene (reference sequence). The CDR3 DNA reads as TGTGCCTGGTCAGGGGGCGACCTCTATGGCTACACCTTC. This encodes CAWSGGDLYGYTF.

The genes are TRBV15 and TRBJ1-2, with 10 bases that match TRBD1. CDR1 LNHNV and CDR2 YYDKDF come from the germline V gene (reference sequence). After removal of 4 bases from V and 6 bases from J, the junction contained 8 bases not matched to a gene. The CDR3 contains 15 residues. The CDR3 reads CATSMGTGVFNGYTF. CDR3 in DNA: TGTGCCACCAGCATGGGGACAGGGGTTTTCAATGGCTACACCTTC.

The chain joins TRBV27 to TRBJ2-1, with 9 bases fitting TRBD2. Per the germline V gene, CDR1 is MNHEY and CDR2 is SMNVEV (reference sequence). The CDR3 loop spans 15 amino acids. Trimming took 2 bases from V and 3 from J; bases not matched to a gene: 2. The CDR3 loop reads CASSLLAGFYNEQFF. CDR3 bases: TGTGCCAGCAGTTTACTAGCGGGATTCTACAATGAGCAGTTCTTC.

The count of this clone is one. Here the CDR3 DNA reads TGCGCCAGCAGCCAAGGCCCAAGGAGCGAGCAGTACTTC. Translated: CASSQGPRSEQYF. V gene TRBV4-1 combines with J gene TRBJ2-7, with D unresolved. The germline V gene encodes CDR1 MGHRA and CDR2 YSYEKL. The CDR3 loop spans 13 amino acids. V was trimmed by 1 base and J by 6 bases, leaving 10 bases between them.

The J gene is TRBJ2-5, the V gene TRBV25-1, with 8 bases matching TRBD1. Germline V gene data show CDR1 as MGHDK and CDR2 as SYGVNS. The ends lost 3 bases at V and 5 bases at J; junction bases unmatched: 11. This CDR3 region has 16 residues. For the CDR3, the DNA is TGTGCCAGCAGTGACCTCGGGACAGGAGTCCCGGAGACCCAGTACTTC. Its protein product is CASSDLGTGVPETQYF.

This sequence joins TRBV6-1 and TRBJ1-1; tentative D call: TRBD1 (6 bases). The germline V gene has CDR1 MNHNS and CDR2 SASEGT. This CDR3 region has 14 residues. Trimming cost V 6 bases and J 4 bases, with 15 bases left between them. The CDR3 coding sequence is TGTGCCAGCAGCGCTACAGGGAGGGGCACTGAAGCTTTCTTT. Protein: CASSATGRGTEAFF.

The chain has TRBV19 and TRBJ2-1; 7 positions match TRBD2. CDR3 size: 13 residues. Germline V gene data show CDR1 as LNHDA and CDR2 as SQIVND (reference sequence). Trimming took 0 bases from V and 7 from J; bases not matched to a gene: 0. The CDR3 loop is CASSIDGGNEQFF. The CDR3 DNA reads TGTGCCAGTAGTATAGACGGGGGGAATGAGCAGTTCTTC. Variable domain in full (rest from reference TRBV19 and TRBJ2-1): DGGITQSPKYLFRKEGQNVTLSCEQNLNHDAMYWYRQDPGQGLRLIYYSQIVNDFQKGDIAEGYSVSREKKESFPLTVTSAQKNPTAFYLCASSIDGGNEQFFGPGTRLTVL.

This chain joins TRBV4-1 and TRBJ2-5, with 7 bases fitting TRBD2. Per germline, CDR1 MGHRA and CDR2 YSYEKL. The CDR3 runs to 17 residues. V dropped 0 bases and J dropped 2; count of bases not matched to a gene: 9. The CDR3 region is CASSQDGYQRGQETQYF. CDR3 nucleotides: TGCGCCAGCAGCCAAGATGGGTACCAGCGGGGACAAGAGACCCAGTACTTC.

A word on this clone: The same CDR3 arises from other DNA sequences in this sample as well. The CDR3 DNA is TGTGCCTGGAGTGGGCAGGGGAATCAGCCCCAGCATTTT. This translates into CAWSGQGNQPQHF. The chain couples TRBV30 to TRBJ1-5; TRBD1 might be the D (6 bases). Germline assignment: CDR1 GTSNPN and CDR2 SVGIG (reference sequence). This CDR3 has 13 residues. V was clipped by 1 base and J by 4 bases, with 8 bases between them.